These 14 T cell receptor beta chains share one sample of origin, sequenced in a study of technical replicates of blood from several donors. Assay: immunoSEQ multiplex PCR; the TCRdb copy retains only in-frame clones and omits some. Of around 80,000 clones in the sample, about 96% were seen once. Sequenced material: T cells isolated from PBMCs. The receptor set was obtained from a human donor in good health.

This chain uses TRBV6-6 with TRBJ2-7; 7 bases are a match to TRBD1. With V trimmed by 8 bases and J by 0 bases, 4 bases remained unmatched. The CDR3 is made up of 13 amino acids. Germline V gives CDR1 MNHNY, CDR2 SVGAGI (reference sequence). CDR3 in DNA: TGTGCCAGCCTGGACAGGAACTCCTACGAGCAGTACTTC. The encoded protein is CASLDRNSYEQYF.

The rearrangement joins TRBV11-3 to TRBJ2-2, with 9 bases lining up with TRBD1. The germline CDR1 and CDR2 sequences are SGHNT and YENEEA. V lost 4 bases and J lost 3; bases outside the gene matches: 6. The CDR3 runs 16 residues. CDR3 sequence: CASSSWTGVDTGELFF. The CDR3 bases are TGTGCCAGCAGCTCCTGGACAGGGGTGGACACCGGGGAGCTGTTTTTT. The complete variable domain, with remaining parts taken from reference TRBV11-3 and TRBJ2-2, reads EAGVVQSPRYKIIEKKQPVAFWCNPISGHNTLYWYLQNLGQGPELLIRYENEEAVDDSQLPKDRFSAERLKGVDSTLKIQPAELGDSAVYLCASSSWTGVDTGELFFGEGSRLTVL.

V gene TRBV9 combines with J gene TRBJ1-1; D not certain. From germline, CDR1 is SGDLS and CDR2 YYNGEE. With 4 bases removed from V and 6 bases from J, the gap between germline ends came to 22 bases. The CDR3 loop spans 16 amino acids. The CDR3 protein is CASSSSVGAHSPEAFF. In DNA form, the CDR3 reads TGTGCCAGCAGCTCGTCAGTGGGTGCCCATAGCCCTGAAGCTTTCTTT.

The chain combines TRBV11-3 with TRBJ1-1; D is ambiguous. Per the germline V gene, CDR1 is SGHNT and CDR2 is YENEEA. V lost 6 bases to trimming and J lost 5 bases, with 13 bases between them. The CDR3 length is 13 residues. The CDR3 nucleotides are TGTGCCAGCAGGGAGTCGGGAGGGACTGAAGCTTTCTTT. Translated: CASRESGGTEAFF.

The chain has TRBV7-2 and TRBJ1-2; TRBD1 is a possible D gene (6 bases). CDR1 is SGHTA and CDR2 is FQGNSA in the germline V gene. This CDR3 spans 13 amino acids. The V end lost 5 bases, the J end lost 2 bases, and 9 bases lay between the germline ends. The CDR3 loop reads CASSPDRNYGYTF. For the CDR3, the DNA is TGTGCCAGCAGCCCTGACAGGAACTATGGCTACACCTTC.

The chain is built from TRBV5-4 and TRBJ2-7; 11 bases match TRBD1. The CDR3 spans 16 residues. The germline gives CDR1 SGHNT, CDR2 YYREEE (reference sequence). The ends lost 2 bases at V and 0 bases at J; junction bases unmatched: 4. The CDR3 DNA is TGTGCCAGCAGCTTCTGGACAGGGGGCTTCTCCTACGAGCAGTACTTC. It codes for CASSFWTGGFSYEQYF. Supplemented by reference TRBV5-4 and TRBJ2-7, the full variable domain reads ETGVTQSPTHLIKTRGQQVTLRCSSQSGHNTVSWYQQALGQGPQFIFQYYREEENGRGNFPPRFSGLQFPNYSSELNVNALELDDSALYLCASSFWTGGFSYEQYFGPGTRLTVT.

This chain links TRBV9 with TRBJ2-6; the D gene is possibly TRBD1 (5 bases). The CDR3 length is 17 residues. V was pared by 3 bases and J by 0 bases, with 13 bases between. Germline CDR1 and CDR2: SGDLS and YYNGEE. The CDR3 nucleotides read TGTGCCAGCAGCGGCCGAGACAGCTCCTCTGGGGCCAACGTCCTGACTTTC. This encodes CASSGRDSSSGANVLTF.

Here the CDR3 DNA reads TGCGCCACCAATACAGGGGGGTACGACAATGAGCAGTTCTTC. Translating gives CATNTGGYDNEQFF. V and J are TRBV5-1 and TRBJ2-1, with TRBD1 identical over 8 bases. Trimming removed 9 bases from V and 5 bases from J; junction bases left unmatched: 10. This CDR3 spans 14 amino acids. Germline CDR1 is SGHRS and CDR2 is YFSETQ. The whole variable domain, remainder taken from reference TRBV5-1 and TRBJ2-1, is KAGVTQTPRYLIKTRGQQVTLSCSPISGHRSVSWYQQTPGQGLQFLFEYFSETQRNKGNFPGRFSGRQFSNSRSEMNVSTLELGDSALYLCATNTGGYDNEQFFGPGTRLTVL.

V is TRBV2 and J is TRBJ1-1; D not resolved. The CDR3 loop spans 14 amino acids. V dropped 4 bases and J dropped 0 bases, with 9 bases sitting between them. CDR1 is SNHLY, CDR2 FYNNEI, per germline. CDR3 sequence: CASSVEGMNTEAFF. CDR3 coding DNA: TGTGCCAGCAGTGTGGAGGGAATGAACACTGAAGCTTTCTTT.

The V gene is TRBV18, the J gene TRBJ1-1; 9 positions match TRBD1. The CDR3 contains 17 residues. The ends lost 4 bases at V and 0 bases at J; junction bases unmatched: 9. Germline CDR1 is KGHSH and CDR2 is LQKENI. CDR3 DNA sequence: TGTGCCAGCTCACGCGGGACAGGGATCAGTATGAACACTGAAGCTTTCTTT. As protein: CASSRGTGISMNTEAFF.

This chain joins TRBV27 and TRBJ1-2; TRBD1 matches at 7 bases. The V gene's germline CDR1 is MNHEY and CDR2 SMNVEV (reference sequence). The trim removed 6 bases at V and 4 bases at J, leaving 11 bases unmatched. This CDR3 has 15 amino acids. The CDR3 is CASSLGQATVYGYTF. For the CDR3, the DNA is TGTGCCAGCAGCCTTGGACAGGCGACCGTCTATGGCTACACCTTC.

This chain connects TRBV7-9 to TRBJ2-3, with D perhaps TRBD2 (5 bases). Trimming removed 2 bases from V and 3 bases from J, with 9 bases in between. CDR1 is SEHNR and CDR2 is FQNEAQ in the germline V gene (reference sequence). This CDR3 is 14 amino acids long. Written as DNA, the CDR3 is TGTGCCAGCAGCTTACTGTCGGGGACAGATACGCAGTATTTT. This translates into CASSLLSGTDTQYF.

CDR3 nucleotide sequence: TGTGCCAGCAGGCAGGGTGCCGGTCAGCCCCAGCATTTT. It translates to CASRQGAGQPQHF. The gene calls are TRBV7-9 and TRBJ1-5; D perhaps matches TRBD1 (5 bases). The V end was cut by 6 bases, the J end by 6 bases, with 12 bases between. This CDR3 has 13 amino acids. Germline V gene lookup returns CDR1 SEHNR and CDR2 FQNEAQ (reference sequence).

The rearrangement joins TRBV2 to TRBJ1-5; TRBD1 aligns across 8 bases. Unmatched junction bases numbered 11, after V lost 6 bases and J lost 10 bases. CDR1 and CDR2 (germline): SNHLY, FYNNEI. This CDR3 is built from 14 residues. CDR3 nucleotides: TGTGCCAGCAGCTCCGGGACAGGTCGTTCTCCCCAGCATTTT. Amino acid sequence: CASSSGTGRSPQHF.